This entry features one T cell receptor (beta chain) sequence. What antigen it recognizes has not been identified. One junction end disagrees with the germline gene, perhaps due to a read error. The donors were under 40 Caucasian individuals from Russia, aged 6 to 90 years, who were systemically healthy. Each donor gave about 10 milliliters of peripheral blood, drawn into EDTA-treated Vacutainer tubes. Ficoll-Paque density-gradient centrifugation was used to isolate PBMCs, with at least 6 million per sample. Total RNA, at least 6 micrograms per sample, was extracted from PBMCs with Trizol reagent. For every donor, flow cytometry on a PBMC aliquot measured the percentage of naive CD45RAhigh/CD27high T cells. Measured from the cysteine to the phenylalanine, the CDR3 is 13 residues long. CDR3 DNA is the only sequence kept; it has 39 bases, read in frame from the first base. The germline V gene yields SQVTM for CDR1 and ANQGSEA for CDR2.

This sample is drawn from a study of blood T cells in healthy people across ages (dated by TCRdb to between 2015 and 2016). Context from the whole study: In model experiments, template switching captured roughly one uniquely barcoded TCR beta cDNA molecule for every two T cells. Age-related changes in TCR beta repertoire diversity were measured in the study by deep sequencing normalized with unique cDNA molecular identifiers. To avoid experimental bias, donors of different ages were spread randomly across the sequencing lanes. For two donors (one aged 18 to 30 and one aged 80 or older), the study analyzed two additional independent replicas of 1 million unique cDNA reads from the same blood draw. Four age groups were formed from the donors: young (average 16 years), middle-aged (around 40), aged (about 62) and long-lived (82).

The library was built by means of 5' RACE. TCRdb lists the instrument as Illumina HiSeq 2500. A second PCR of roughly 6 to 12 cycles was performed with a sample-barcoded 5' primer and a J-beta primer mix. Each TCR beta cDNA molecule received a unique molecular identifier from a template-switch 5' adaptor carrying 12 random nucleotides. Each sample yielded at least 3 million CDR3-containing paired-end reads. First-strand cDNA was synthesized from all RNA with the Mint cDNA synthesis kit, primed by a TRBC-specific oligonucleotide. Following uracil-DNA glycosylase treatment, a first 18-cycle PCR with universal primers M1SS and BC2_uni_R was performed on all cDNA. From the authors' description of their analysis: Each sample was normalized by randomly selecting 1 million high-quality reads, each carrying a distinct molecular identifier. Instead of being binned into consensus sequences, reads with shared molecular identifiers were discarded. MiTCR, run with a Q25 quality threshold and the strictest error-elimination algorithm, handled CDR3 identification, clonotype clustering and error correction. Lower-bound total TCR beta diversity was estimated with a nonparametric unseen species model using Euler transformation. In TCRdb, the public reads were trimmed at Q25 with fastp and aligned with MiXCR, with productive beta chains retained. Entries are consolidated by CDR3 protein sequence, retaining the most common genes and DNA. TCRdb, not the authors, supplied the V and J calls. Present in this sample are about 830,000 distinct CDR3 sequences, 62% of which were seen just once. The biggest ten clones account for 28% of the sample.

Results the study describes overall, beyond this receptor: Because profiling used bulk unsorted PBMCs, naive and antigen-experienced compartments could not be compared conclusively. A strong correlation was found between observed TCR beta diversity and the percentage of naive T cells measured by flow cytometry. Estimates of total diversity based on one million sequenced T cells were regarded as lower bounds and as underestimates. Because donor CMV infection status was unknown, age-related changes in expanded clonotypes were potentially confounded. As age increased, observed TCR beta diversity per million T cells dropped in a roughly linear way, and a significant reduction was already evident by age 40. Compared with the aged group, more naive CD4+ T cells, fewer expanded clones and increased TCR diversity were shown by the long-lived group, suggesting age selection.

The sequencing sample was made of blood. This chain is built from TRBV29-1 and TRBJ2-3, with the D gene not confidently named. The receptor's source is a young man in good health. The bases are TGCAGCGTTGAAGTCTCGCGCACAGATGCGCAGTATTTT. It encodes CSVEVSRTDAQYF.